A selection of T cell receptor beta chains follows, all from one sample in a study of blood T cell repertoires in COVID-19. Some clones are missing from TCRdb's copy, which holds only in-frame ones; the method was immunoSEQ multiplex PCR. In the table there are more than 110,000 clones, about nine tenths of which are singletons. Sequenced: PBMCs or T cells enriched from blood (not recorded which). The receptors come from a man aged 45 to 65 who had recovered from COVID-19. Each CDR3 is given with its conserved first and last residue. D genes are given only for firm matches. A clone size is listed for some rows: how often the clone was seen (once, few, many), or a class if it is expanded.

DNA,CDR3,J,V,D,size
TGTGCCAGCAGCTTCGTACTAGCGGGACCGACCTACGAGCAGTACTTC,CASSFVLAGPTYEQYF,TRBJ2-7,TRBV7-2,TRBD2,-
TGTGCCAGCAGCTTGAGGCAGGGTCTGGGAAAACTGTTTTTT,CASSLRQGLGKLFF,TRBJ1-4,TRBV5-5,-,-
TGCGCCAGCAGGAATCTCGGATCGGGGAAGAACACCGGGGAGCTGTTTTTT,CASRNLGSGKNTGELFF,TRBJ2-2,TRBV4-1,-,once
TGTGCCAGCAGCTCCTCACCGGGTTTTCAGCCCCAGCATTTT,CASSSSPGFQPQHF,TRBJ1-5,TRBV7-2,-,-
TGTGCCAGCTCACCGGGAAGGAAGACAGGGGGTGCACAAGAGACCCAGTACTTC,CASSPGRKTGGAQETQYF,TRBJ2-5,TRBV18,TRBD1,-
TGTGCCAGCAGTCCCCAACAGGGTACTAATGAAAAACTGTTTTTT,CASSPQQGTNEKLFF,TRBJ1-4,TRBV27,-,few
TGTGCCAGCAGCTTATGGCGGGGCACAGATACGCAGTATTTT,CASSLWRGTDTQYF,TRBJ2-3,TRBV7-2,-,-
TGTGCCAGTAGTGTTAAAGCCGGGACAGTCTATGGCTACACCTTC,CASSVKAGTVYGYTF,TRBJ1-2,TRBV19,TRBD1,-
TGCGCCAGCAGCTTAGACAGTCTCTATGGCTACACCTTC,CASSLDSLYGYTF,TRBJ1-2,TRBV5-1,-,-
TGTGCCAGCAGTTTATCGAGCTCCTATAATTCACCCCTCCACTTT,CASSLSSSYNSPLHF,TRBJ1-6,TRBV27,-,-
TGTGCCAGCAGCCTGCGGGAGGGGAGCACAGATACGCAGTATTTT,CASSLREGSTDTQYF,TRBJ2-3,TRBV9,TRBD2,-
TGTGCCAGTAGTATGGGACAGGGCGGCGAAAAACTGTTTTTT,CASSMGQGGEKLFF,TRBJ1-4,TRBV19,TRBD1,-
TGTGCCAGCAGCTTCCGGACAGGGGGCTCCGGGGAGCTGTTTTTT,CASSFRTGGSGELFF,TRBJ2-2,TRBV5-4,TRBD1,-
TGTGCCAGCAGTGCGCAGGGGAGAACTGAAGCTTTCTTT,CASSAQGRTEAFF,TRBJ1-1,TRBV2,-,-
TGTGCCAGCAGCTTGACGACAGGTGATCAGCCCCAGCATTTT,CASSLTTGDQPQHF,TRBJ1-5,TRBV7-2,-,once
TGCGCCAGCAGCTTGGCCCAGGATCAGCCCCAGCATTTT,CASSLAQDQPQHF,TRBJ1-5,TRBV5-1,-,-
TGTGCCAGCAGCTTAAGCCCGATGCGGGAGGGCCCCGGGGAGCTGTTTTTT,CASSLSPMREGPGELFF,TRBJ2-2,TRBV7-3,TRBD2,-
TGTGCCAGCAGTTACGGAGGGGACAGGGCAAACACTGAAGCTTTCTTT,CASSYGGDRANTEAFF,TRBJ1-1,TRBV6-2/TRBV6-3,TRBD1,once
TGTGCCAGCAGCTTAAATCAGGGGCAGAACTATGGCTACACCTTC,CASSLNQGQNYGYTF,TRBJ1-2,TRBV7-2,-,once
TGCGCCAGCAGCCGGGATGACAGCTTCGGACTAGCGGCCTCCTCCTACGAGCAGTACTTC,CASSRDDSFGLAASSYEQYF,TRBJ2-7,TRBV4-1,TRBD2,-
TGTGCCAGCAGTGACAGAAATAATTCACCCCTCCACTTT,CASSDRNNSPLHF,TRBJ1-6,TRBV2,-,-
TGTGCCAGCAGCTTAAAAATTGGGGACAGGGGGCCCATTTTTAGGTACTCCTATAATTCACCCCTCCACTTT,CASSLKIGDRGPIFRYSYNSPLHF,TRBJ1-6,TRBV7-3,TRBD1,-
TGCAGCGTATTCTCCCCACCCCCCGGCACTGAAGCTTTCTTT,CSVFSPPPGTEAFF,TRBJ1-1,TRBV29-1,-,-
TGTGCCAGCCACCAATCTCTCGACAGGGTGCAATATAGCAATCAGCCCCAGCATTTT,CASHQSLDRVQYSNQPQHF,TRBJ1-5,TRBV19,TRBD1,-
TGCGCCAGCAGCCAAGATAAGCGGGAGGGTGGGAATGAGCAGTTCTTC,CASSQDKREGGNEQFF,TRBJ2-1,TRBV4-1,TRBD2,-
TGTGCCAGCAGTTTATCAGTGGGCACAGTCCACGAGCAGTACTTC,CASSLSVGTVHEQYF,TRBJ2-7,TRBV28,-,-